One and the same sample provided the 5 T cell receptor beta chains below, sequenced in a study of identical twins. TCRdb reprocessed the 5' RACE reads with MiXCR, giving one entry per CDR3 protein. The sample carries around 340,000 distinct CDR3 sequences, roughly 9% recorded once. What was sequenced was naive T cells sorted from blood. All receptors come from a woman aged 45-60 years in good health.

This clonotype was counted between two and nine times. The chain employs TRBV5-1 and TRBJ2-1; TRBD1 or TRBD2 may be the D gene (5 bases each). Trimming took 1 base from V and 5 from J, leaving 16 bases between them. The CDR3 covers 16 residues. In germline, CDR1 is SGHRS, CDR2 YFSETQ. The CDR3 is CASSLRSGAGHNEQFF. CDR3 coding DNA: TGCGCCAGCAGCTTGCGATCTGGGGCGGGCCACAATGAGCAGTTCTTC.

This clonotype was counted only a few times. The chain links TRBV4-1 to TRBJ2-7; D remains ambiguous. V was cut by 1 base and J by 3 bases, with 16 bases left in between. Germline loops: CDR1 MGHRA, CDR2 YSYEKL. The length of the CDR3 is 16 residues. CDR3 loop: CASSQVKKGRGYEQYF. The CDR3 DNA is TGCGCCAGCAGCCAAGTTAAGAAGGGCCGAGGCTACGAGCAGTACTTC.

At least ten counts were recorded for this clonotype. The chain has TRBV24-1 and TRBJ2-3; D gene uncertain. The germline CDR1 and CDR2 sequences are KGHDR and SFDVKD. There are 12 residues in the CDR3. V was clipped by 3 bases and J by 6 bases, with 6 bases between them. The CDR3 here is CATSDPVDTQYF. In DNA form, the CDR3 reads TGTGCCACCAGTGATCCAGTGGATACGCAGTATTTT.

In this sample, this clonotype turned up a few times. V usage is TRBV7-9 and J usage is TRBJ2-1; D gene unclear. Trimming removed 2 bases from V and 5 bases from J, with 13 bases in between. From germline, CDR1 is SEHNR and CDR2 FQNEAQ (reference sequence). The CDR3 extends over 15 amino acids. The chain's CDR3 is CASSLMASKDNEQFF. Here the CDR3 DNA reads TGTGCCAGCAGCTTAATGGCAAGTAAAGACAATGAGCAGTTCTTC.

The chain's CDR3 is CASSLVVVYEQFF. CDR3 DNA sequence: TGTGCCAGCAGCTTAGTGGTAGTCTATGAGCAGTTCTTC. The chain carries TRBV7-8 and TRBJ2-1, with no clear D. Trimming removed 1 base from V and 8 bases from J, with 9 bases in between. The CDR3 contains 13 residues. The germline CDR1 and CDR2 sequences are SGHVS and FQNEAQ. Full variable domain (rest looked up from reference TRBV7-8 and TRBJ2-1): GAGVSQSPRYKVAKRGQDVALRCDPISGHVSLFWYQQALGQGPEFLTYFQNEAQLDKSGLPSDRFFAERPEGSVSTLKIQRTQQEDSAVYLCASSLVVVYEQFFGPGTRLTVL.